This is a list of T cell receptor beta chains from one sample in a study of beta chain features in type 1 diabetes. TCRdb keeps only in-frame clones here, not all; method: immunoSEQ multiplex PCR. The sample lists 390,000 or so clones; roughly 13% were seen once. The sample taken for sequencing was naive CD4+ T cells from blood. The receptors here all came from a man in his thirties or forties in good health. The CDR3 runs from the conserved cysteine through the conserved F or W. The order of the fields is clone size, D gene, V gene, J gene, CDR3 protein, CDR3 DNA. D genes are given only for firm matches. Size is omitted from some rows. Given values are once, few, many or a class for expanded clones.

clone_size: few; d_call: NA; v_call: TRBV18; j_call: TRBJ2-1; cdr3_aa: CASSPGLAENEQFF; cdr3_nt: TGTGCCAGCTCACCAGGGTTAGCGGAGAATGAGCAGTTCTTC
clone_size: NA; d_call: NA; v_call: TRBV19; j_call: TRBJ1-1; cdr3_aa: CASSISGVNTEAFF; cdr3_nt: TGTGCCAGTAGTATTTCCGGGGTGAACACTGAAGCTTTCTTT
clone_size: NA; d_call: TRBD1; v_call: TRBV23-1; j_call: TRBJ2-2; cdr3_aa: CASSPAGGHTGELFF; cdr3_nt: TGCGCCAGCAGTCCGGCAGGGGGACACACCGGGGAGCTGTTTTTT
clone_size: NA; d_call: TRBD1; v_call: TRBV7-2; j_call: TRBJ2-7; cdr3_aa: CASSPVPGQGEAYF; cdr3_nt: TGTGCCAGCAGCCCAGTCCCGGGACAGGGGGAGGCGTACTTC
clone_size: NA; d_call: NA; v_call: TRBV5-4; j_call: TRBJ2-1; cdr3_aa: CASSLGRGRNEQFF; cdr3_nt: TGTGCCAGCAGCTTGGGACGGGGGAGGAATGAGCAGTTCTTC
clone_size: NA; d_call: NA; v_call: TRBV7-7; j_call: TRBJ2-1; cdr3_aa: CASSSYDGNEQFF; cdr3_nt: TGTGCTAGCAGCTCTTACGATGGGAATGAGCAGTTCTTC
clone_size: few; d_call: NA; v_call: TRBV29-1; j_call: TRBJ2-3; cdr3_aa: CSVELFREKYTDTQYF; cdr3_nt: TGCAGCGTTGAACTTTTCCGGGAGAAATACACAGATACGCAGTATTTT
clone_size: NA; d_call: NA; v_call: TRBV6-5; j_call: TRBJ1-2; cdr3_aa: CASSRRGTYGYTF; cdr3_nt: TGTGCCAGCAGTAGACGGGGGACCTATGGCTACACCTTC
clone_size: NA; d_call: NA; v_call: TRBV28; j_call: TRBJ1-2; cdr3_aa: CASSFLQGYTF; cdr3_nt: TGTGCCAGCAGTTTCCTCCAAGGCTACACCTTC
clone_size: NA; d_call: NA; v_call: TRBV4-3; j_call: TRBJ1-2; cdr3_aa: CASSQAYDKADGYTF; cdr3_nt: TGCGCCAGCAGCCAAGCTTATGACAAGGCGGATGGCTACACCTTC
clone_size: few; d_call: NA; v_call: TRBV19; j_call: TRBJ1-3; cdr3_aa: CASKVSSGNTIYF; cdr3_nt: TGTGCCAGTAAAGTATCATCTGGAAACACCATATATTTT
clone_size: NA; d_call: NA; v_call: TRBV5-6; j_call: TRBJ1-1; cdr3_aa: CASSFMSTEAFF; cdr3_nt: TGTGCCAGCAGCTTTATGAGCACTGAAGCTTTCTTT
clone_size: NA; d_call: NA; v_call: TRBV16; j_call: TRBJ1-2; cdr3_aa: CASSPHIRPANYGYTF; cdr3_nt: TGTGCCAGCAGCCCGCACATTCGGCCTGCTAACTATGGCTACACCTTC
clone_size: few; d_call: NA; v_call: TRBV27; j_call: TRBJ1-1; cdr3_aa: CASRGTEAFF; cdr3_nt: TGTGCCAGCAGGGGCACTGAAGCTTTCTTT
clone_size: NA; d_call: TRBD2; v_call: TRBV9; j_call: TRBJ2-5; cdr3_aa: CASSVEGLAGAYSETQYF; cdr3_nt: TGTGCCAGCAGCGTAGAGGGACTAGCGGGGGCATACAGTGAGACCCAGTACTTC
clone_size: few; d_call: NA; v_call: TRBV15; j_call: TRBJ2-2; cdr3_aa: CATSRGGANTGELFF; cdr3_nt: TGTGCCACCAGCAGAGGAGGCGCGAACACCGGGGAGCTGTTTTTT
clone_size: NA; d_call: NA; v_call: TRBV6-5; j_call: TRBJ2-3; cdr3_aa: CASAIPGARDTQYF; cdr3_nt: TGTGCCAGTGCAATCCCCGGGGCCCGTGATACGCAGTATTTT
clone_size: NA; d_call: NA; v_call: TRBV6-5; j_call: TRBJ2-5; cdr3_aa: CASSRPGQEETQYF; cdr3_nt: TGTGCCAGCAGTAGGCCGGGACAAGAAGAGACCCAGTACTTC
clone_size: NA; d_call: NA; v_call: TRBV14; j_call: TRBJ2-2; cdr3_aa: CASSQGMRTGELFF; cdr3_nt: TGTGCCAGCAGCCAAGGCATGCGAACCGGGGAGCTGTTTTTT
clone_size: once; d_call: NA; v_call: TRBV5-6; j_call: TRBJ2-5; cdr3_aa: CASSGTRMGVGETQYF; cdr3_nt: TGTGCCAGCAGCGGAACACGTATGGGGGTAGGGGAGACCCAGTACTTC
clone_size: few; d_call: NA; v_call: TRBV7-9; j_call: TRBJ1-2; cdr3_aa: CASSPRQAKYGYTF; cdr3_nt: TGTGCCAGCAGCCCGAGACAGGCTAAGTATGGCTACACCTTC
clone_size: few; d_call: NA; v_call: TRBV7-9; j_call: TRBJ1-2; cdr3_aa: CASSLGSGTFGYGYTF; cdr3_nt: TGTGCCAGCAGCTTGGGGTCCGGGACCTTCGGCTATGGCTACACCTTC
clone_size: few; d_call: NA; v_call: TRBV10-3; j_call: TRBJ1-6; cdr3_aa: CAISVGQESPLHF; cdr3_nt: TGTGCCATCAGTGTTGGGCAGGAATCACCCCTCCACTTT
clone_size: NA; d_call: TRBD2; v_call: TRBV11-3; j_call: TRBJ2-1; cdr3_aa: CASSSLTSGKNEQFF; cdr3_nt: TGTGCCAGCAGCTCTTTGACTAGCGGAAAAAATGAGCAGTTCTTC
clone_size: few; d_call: NA; v_call: TRBV6-1; j_call: TRBJ1-4; cdr3_aa: CASTVINEKLFF; cdr3_nt: TGTGCCAGCACAGTAATTAATGAAAAACTGTTTTTT
clone_size: NA; d_call: NA; v_call: TRBV29-1; j_call: TRBJ1-4; cdr3_aa: CSVWTENEKLFF; cdr3_nt: TGCAGCGTTTGGACAGAGAATGAAAAACTGTTTTTT
clone_size: NA; d_call: NA; v_call: TRBV9; j_call: TRBJ2-5; cdr3_aa: CASSAVLGGTQYF; cdr3_nt: TGTGCCAGCAGCGCTGTCCTAGGGGGGACCCAGTACTTC
clone_size: NA; d_call: NA; v_call: TRBV7-2; j_call: TRBJ1-1; cdr3_aa: CASSPALGVSTEAFF; cdr3_nt: TGTGCCAGCAGCCCGGCCCTAGGGGTTAGCACTGAAGCTTTCTTT
clone_size: few; d_call: TRBD1; v_call: TRBV29-1; j_call: TRBJ1-2; cdr3_aa: CSVEHNGTGNYGYTF; cdr3_nt: TGCAGCGTTGAACACAACGGGACAGGGAACTATGGCTACACCTTC
clone_size: NA; d_call: NA; v_call: TRBV29-1; j_call: TRBJ2-6; cdr3_aa: CSVATVSGANVLTF; cdr3_nt: TGCAGCGTCGCGACAGTCTCTGGGGCCAACGTCCTGACTTTC
clone_size: NA; d_call: NA; v_call: TRBV7-2; j_call: TRBJ2-3; cdr3_aa: CASSSEAPTDTQYF; cdr3_nt: TGTGCCAGCAGCTCGGAGGCCCCCACAGATACGCAGTATTTT
clone_size: NA; d_call: NA; v_call: TRBV30; j_call: TRBJ1-5; cdr3_aa: CAWSPPPVVGQPQHF; cdr3_nt: TGTGCCTGGAGTCCCCCCCCGGTTGTAGGACAGCCCCAGCATTTT
clone_size: few; d_call: TRBD1; v_call: TRBV30; j_call: TRBJ1-5; cdr3_aa: CAWSTDRVSQLNF; cdr3_nt: TGTGCCTGGAGCACGGACAGGGTCTCGCAGCTGAATTTT
clone_size: few; d_call: TRBD1; v_call: TRBV23-1; j_call: TRBJ2-7; cdr3_aa: CATVKGQDTYEQYF; cdr3_nt: TGCGCCACCGTAAAGGGACAGGACACCTACGAGCAGTACTTC
clone_size: NA; d_call: NA; v_call: TRBV7-2; j_call: TRBJ2-7; cdr3_aa: CASSLAARGTYEQYF; cdr3_nt: TGTGCCAGCAGCTTAGCGGCCAGGGGTACGTACGAGCAGTACTTC
clone_size: once; d_call: NA; v_call: TRBV7-9; j_call: TRBJ1-2; cdr3_aa: CASSEAVHGYTF; cdr3_nt: TGTGCCAGCAGCGAAGCCGTCCATGGCTACACCTTC
clone_size: NA; d_call: TRBD1; v_call: TRBV7-7; j_call: TRBJ2-5; cdr3_aa: CASSLAPGQGLTQYF; cdr3_nt: TGTGCCAGCAGCTTAGCGCCGGGACAGGGGTTGACCCAGTACTTC
clone_size: NA; d_call: NA; v_call: TRBV25-1; j_call: TRBJ1-1; cdr3_aa: CASKRDTLPNTEAFF; cdr3_nt: TGTGCCAGCAAGAGGGACACTCTGCCGAACACTGAAGCTTTCTTT
clone_size: NA; d_call: NA; v_call: TRBV7-2; j_call: TRBJ2-7; cdr3_aa: CASSRWRGVEYEQYF; cdr3_nt: TGTGCCAGCAGCCGCTGGCGGGGCGTCGAGTACGAGCAGTACTTC
clone_size: NA; d_call: TRBD1; v_call: TRBV29-1; j_call: TRBJ2-7; cdr3_aa: CSVGTAQGSREQYF; cdr3_nt: TGCAGCGTTGGAACGGCACAGGGGAGTCGCGAGCAGTACTTC